Sequencing of this T cell receptor (beta chain) was carried out in a study of esophageal squamous cell carcinoma under preoperative chemotherapy. Study-level information: Both tumor-infiltrating lymphocytes and peripheral blood T cells had their TCR repertoires profiled.

Time point meaning: before preoperative PTX-NDP chemotherapy. A single record per CDR3 protein comes from TCRdb applying MiXCR to the PCR reads. The table records over 10,000 distinct CDR3 sequences, around half of them present only once. The sample holds a few counts of this clonotype. The CDR3 contains 15 residues. The ends were cut back, 2 bases at V and 6 bases at J, with 11 bases in the middle. Looked up from germline, CDR1 is SGHTA and CDR2 is FQGNSA. Collection of the sample occurred from a patient given preoperative chemotherapy. This chain uses TRBV7-2 with TRBJ1-6, with D tentatively TRBD1 (5 bases). This clonotype was sampled from a human donor with esophageal squamous cell carcinoma. The donor label of this sample is uncertain. Written as DNA, the CDR3 is TGTGCCAGCAGCTTATCGAGGGGCCTTAATTCACCCCTCCACTTT. Amino acid sequence: CASSLSRGLNSPLHF.